This T cell receptor beta chain was captured in a study of blood T cell repertoires in COVID-19. Study at large: Italy, Spain and the United States were the sources of the convalescent and acute COVID-19 samples.

There are 13 residues in the CDR3. V was cut by 7 bases and J by 5 bases, with 14 bases left in between. Clones were read by immunoSEQ multiplex PCR, and TCRdb kept only the in-frame ones, dropping some. The sample has approximately 330,000 clones; over 80% are singletons. Input material: peripheral blood. The TCR originated in a man aged 30 to 39 with COVID-19, enrolled during active disease. The V gene is TRBV12-3 or TRBV12-4, the J gene TRBJ1-1, with a tentative D call TRBD1 (5 bases). The CDR3 sequence is CASTRGGRTEAFF. The CDR3, as DNA: TGTGCCAGCACGCGGGGGGGGAGGACTGAAGCTTTCTTT.